This T cell receptor beta chain was sequenced for a study of human thymus T cells (dated by TCRdb to the early 2020s). With respect to the entire study: The study characterized TCR alpha and beta repertoires from about 8 infant thymus samples and a few related peripheral blood samples. Donor ages ranging from roughly 7 to 250 days were recorded, and a handful of male and a couple of female infants were included in the cohort. What the research found in general, with its limitations: On average, approximately 860,000 unique TCRB clonotypes were obtained from thymus samples, compared with 65,000 to 90,000 from blood samples. Both the thymic and the peripheral blood repertoires appeared to show biased V and J gene segment usage.

The donors were immunologically healthy infants in Finland who had open corrective cardiac surgery for congenital heart defects. From four of the eight donors, a small aliquot of about 0.5-1 mL peripheral blood was collected during surgery. Instead of starting from a fixed cell number, genomic DNA extraction from blood samples used all available leukocytes. ACK lysis buffer was used to remove erythrocytes from the blood, and the remaining leukocytes were kept as pellets at -70 degrees C. A QIAsymphony instrument was used to extract genomic DNA from the frozen cell pellets. For this clone: There is no known antigen for this receptor. No base quality values were provided; no much bigger clone lies one nucleotide off.

The immunoSEQ multiplex PCR assay was used to amplify the TCRB and TCRAD loci from a standardized quantity of quality-controlled genomic DNA. The amplicons covered the V(D)J region and were long enough to include the CDR3 and to identify the V and J genes. Through the commercial immunoSEQ service, the amplicons were sequenced on an Illumina platform. In the original analysis: Primer bias and sequencing errors were corrected as previously described, and TCRAD and TCRB definitions were based on the IMGT database. immunoSEQ Analyzer 3.0 and VDJTools were used for repertoire analysis, which covered basic statistics, V/J segment usage, diversity estimates, rarefaction and pairwise overlap. Diversity was estimated using the Chao1, ChaoE, Efron-Thisted, Shannon and inverse Simpson indices, and was also estimated on datasets down-sampled to the size of the smallest sample. For repertoire overlap, CDR3 nucleotide sequence, V gene and J gene had to match strictly, and clustering was done by Jaccard-based multidimensional scaling. TCRdb obtained this table from immuneACCESS and retained in-frame rearrangements with V and J assigned. These tables miss some clones; where compared with another copy, unresolved V genes account for less than half of the shortfall, and the remainder is unexplained. That table gives V, J and clone size, and the DNA gave D and trimming. The sample table holds 46,000 or so clones, of which roughly 94% were seen once. Jointly, the top ten make up roughly 0.16% of the sample.

The origin of this receptor is a girl younger than two with a congenital heart defect but otherwise immunologically healthy. The sequencing sample was made of blood.

CDR3 loop: CASSSSGPYNEQFF. In nucleotide form, the sequence is TGTGCCAGCAGTTCTAGCGGCCCCTACAATGAGCAGTTCTTC. The chain couples TRBV6-5 to TRBJ2-1; 7 central bases correspond to TRBD2. The CDR3, cysteine through phenylalanine, is 14 amino acids long. Here the CDR3 DNA is all that survives: 42 bases in frame from base 1. Compared with germline, V lacks 4 bases and J lacks 2 bases; bases without a gene match: 2. CDR1 and CDR2 (MNHEY, SVGAGI) derive from the germline V gene.